The source of this TCR beta chain is a study of T cells in Graves' hyperthyroidism and ophthalmopathy. Overall study context: Before treatment of any kind, peripheral blood was taken at initial diagnosis. Study outcomes and limitations: Progression to ophthalmopathy was predicted a median of approximately 6.4 months early. Ophthalmopathy and stable hyperthyroidism were separated by a 13 V-J model.

Looked up from germline, CDR1 is SEHNR and CDR2 is FQNEAQ (reference sequence). V was cut by 6 bases and J by 0 bases, with 16 bases left in between. The CDR3 sequence is 16 residues long. Template material for amplifying TCR beta CDR3 regions consisted of RNA transcripts. The TCR CDR3 first-round RT-PCR relied on the HTBI primer set. TCRdb fed the multiplex PCR reads into MiXCR, producing one record per CDR3 protein. The data show about 500,000 distinct CDR3 sequences, with approximately 15% seen just once and 17% held by the top ten. This clonotype was counted ten times or more. No antigen is known for it. Any patient presenting with uncontrolled infection, other autoimmune disease, pregnancy or lactation was left out.

This chain joins TRBV7-9 and TRBJ2-3, with no clear D. The sequenced material came from blood. This receptor was identified in a young woman with Graves' hyperthyroidism. CDR3 in DNA: TGTGCCAGCAGGGAGCGAGGAACCGCTAGCACAGATACGCAGTATTTT. The encoded protein is CASRERGTASTDTQYF.